Following are 16 T cell receptor beta chains from one sample sequenced in a study of T-cell memory formation after mild COVID-19 (dated by TCRdb to the early 2020s). The library was built by means of 5' RACE. TCRdb records Illumina NovaSeq 6000 as the sequencer. Using fastp trimming at Q25 and MiXCR clonotype assembly, TCRdb reanalyzed the public sequencing data and kept in-frame beta chains. Rows with one shared CDR3 protein collapse into an entry with the most common genes and DNA. This sample holds fewer than 400,000 distinct CDR3 sequences; about 16% were observed only once. Approximately 21% of the sample goes to the ten largest clones. Sequenced: PBMCs or a T cell subset sorted from them (not recorded which). The receptor set was obtained from a man younger than 30 who had mild COVID-19 (a few samples of this study predate the infection). The sample titles of this study are shuffled in the database, so cell type and time point are left out; the donor was told from shared clones.

V is TRBV7-9 and J is TRBJ2-7, with 9 bases aligning to TRBD2. V dropped 0 bases and J dropped 0; count of bases not matched to a gene: 3. Germline CDR1 reads SEHNR; CDR2 reads FQNEAQ (reference sequence). The CDR3 extends over 16 amino acids. The CDR3 nucleotides are TGTGCCAGCAGCTTAGCGCTAGCGGGGAGCTCCTACGAGCAGTACTTC. Amino acids: CASSLALAGSSYEQYF.

CDR3 DNA: TGTGCCAGCAGCCCCTCTCAGGGGCGAGACACCATATATTTT. It specifies CASSPSQGRDTIYF. The chain is built from TRBV7-9 and TRBJ1-3, with D possibly TRBD1 on 6 matching bases. V was clipped by 5 bases and J by 8 bases, with 16 bases between them. The length of the CDR3 is 14 residues. Germline loops: CDR1 SEHNR, CDR2 FQNEAQ (reference sequence).

A few counts support this clonotype. V gene TRBV7-2 combines with J gene TRBJ1-4; 8 bases match TRBD1. V lost 5 bases, J lost 5 bases, and 7 bases stayed unmatched. From germline, CDR1 is SGHTA and CDR2 FQGNSA. The CDR3 totals 15 residues. This chain's CDR3 is CASSDFNRGNEKLFF. DNA for the CDR3: TGTGCCAGCAGCGATTTCAACAGGGGGAATGAAAAACTGTTTTTT.

This clonotype occurred a few times. The V call is TRBV9, the J call TRBJ1-5; D is undetermined. Deletions cut 1 base from V and 6 bases from J, with 11 bases between. Germline CDR1 SGDLS, CDR2 YYNGEE. The CDR3 spans 14 residues. The CDR3 DNA follows: TGTGCCAGCAGCGTACGAAAATCGGGTCAGCCCCAGCATTTT. Protein: CASSVRKSGQPQHF.

The chain combines TRBV27 with TRBJ2-1; D remains ambiguous. Germline-derived CDR1 and CDR2 are MNHEY and SMNVEV (reference sequence). This CDR3 has 15 amino acids. Between the trimmed V and J ends, which lost 2 bases and 0 bases, there was a span of 8 bases. CDR3 sequence (DNA): TGTGCCAGCAGTTTAGGGTCTTTCTCCTACAATGAGCAGTTCTTC. This translates into CASSLGSFSYNEQFF.

This clonotype was seen many times. The CDR3 DNA reads as TGTGCCAGCAGCGGGCCCCGGGACAGGGTCTCCTACGAGCAGTACGTC. It codes for CASSGPRDRVSYEQYV. The chain recombines TRBV9 with TRBJ2-7; 9 bases fit TRBD1. Germline values: CDR1 SGDLS, CDR2 YYNGEE. The V segment lost 3 bases and the J segment 0 bases; nucleotides outside the gene matches: 7. This CDR3 is 16 amino acids long.

In this sample, this clonotype turned up a few times. This rearrangement joins TRBV29-1 to TRBJ2-1, with 9 nucleotides matching TRBD2. Trimming took 3 bases from V and 5 from J; bases not matched to a gene: 5. The CDR3 totals 14 residues. The germline V gene has CDR1 SQVTM and CDR2 ANQGSEA. CDR3 loop: CSVDPAGGNNEQFF. In DNA, the CDR3 is TGCAGCGTTGATCCAGCGGGGGGAAACAATGAGCAGTTCTTC.

The chain combines TRBV4-1 with TRBJ2-4; 12 bases fit TRBD2. The V and J ends lost 1 base and 9 bases, in that order; junction bases with no gene match: 4. Looked up from germline, CDR1 is MGHRA and CDR2 is YSYEKL. This CDR3 is 15 amino acids long. As DNA, the CDR3 is TGCGCCAGCAGCCAAGGGACTAGCGGGGTGGGCATTCAGTACTTC. This encodes CASSQGTSGVGIQYF.

The rearrangement joins TRBV5-5 to TRBJ2-3; TRBD2 is a possible D gene (6 bases). From germline, CDR1 is SGHKS and CDR2 YYEKEE (reference sequence). The CDR3 is 14 amino acids. Trimming cost V 3 bases and J 4 bases, with 12 bases left between them. This CDR3 is CASSSRDWPDTQYF. CDR3 DNA sequence: TGTGCCAGCAGCTCGAGGGACTGGCCAGATACGCAGTATTTT.

This clonotype has a handful of counts. V is TRBV5-1 and J is TRBJ1-1; D is possibly TRBD1 (6 bases). V was pared by 4 bases and J by 2 bases, with 15 bases between. There are 15 residues in the CDR3. The germline V gene encodes CDR1 SGHRS and CDR2 YFSETQ. This CDR3 reads CASSGATGVNTEAFF. The CDR3 DNA reads as TGCGCCAGCAGCGGAGCGACAGGAGTTAACACTGAAGCTTTCTTT.

This clonotype has a handful of counts. This chain uses TRBV20-1 with TRBJ1-1, with D possibly being TRBD1 (5 bases). Germline V gene data show CDR1 as DFQATT and CDR2 as SNEGSKA (reference sequence). This CDR3 spans 14 amino acids. The V gene lost 2 bases and the J gene lost 4 bases, with 14 bases spanning the gap. Here the CDR3 DNA reads TGCAGTGCTAGATCTCGGGTCACAGGCACTGAAGCTTTCTTT. Its protein product is CSARSRVTGTEAFF.

This clonotype has just a few counts. The genes are TRBV4-3 and TRBJ1-2; D may be TRBD1 (5 bases). This CDR3 is built from 15 residues. The germline CDR1 and CDR2 sequences are LGHNA and YSLEER. V was shortened by 4 bases and J by 6 bases, with 18 bases between the two germline ends. The CDR3 here is CASSRRRERLDGYTF. DNA for the CDR3: TGCGCCAGCAGCCGGCGCAGGGAACGTCTCGATGGCTACACCTTC.

This clonotype occurred a few times. The rearrangement links TRBV27 to TRBJ1-5; perhaps TRBD1 as D (5 bases). Germline CDR1 is MNHEY and CDR2 is SMNVEV (reference sequence). Trimming removed 5 bases from V and 4 bases from J, with 12 bases in between. The CDR3 spans 14 residues. CDR3 protein: CASSLGTENQPQHF. The DNA for the CDR3 is TGTGCCAGCAGTCTGGGGACGGAGAATCAGCCCCAGCATTTT.

This clonotype was picked up a small number of times. This chain joins TRBV20-1 and TRBJ2-3; TRBD2 matches 10 bases. This CDR3 is built from 16 residues. The V gene's germline CDR1 is DFQATT and CDR2 SNEGSKA (reference sequence). With 0 bases clipped from V and 3 bases from J, the junction kept 6 bases outside the gene matches. The CDR3, as DNA: TGCAGTGCTAGAGATAGCAGCGGGGGGGTGACAGATACGCAGTATTTT. Protein sequence: CSARDSSGGVTDTQYF.

This clonotype came up a few times. The CDR3 is CASSPQTSFSSTDTQYF. The CDR3 DNA sequence: TGTGCCAGCAGCCCCCAGACTAGCTTCTCTAGCACAGATACGCAGTATTTT. This rearrangement joins TRBV3-1 to TRBJ2-3; TRBD2 matches at 7 bases. Unmatched junction bases numbered 10, after V lost 4 bases and J lost 0 bases. Germline V gene lookup returns CDR1 LGHDT and CDR2 YNNKEL (reference sequence). The CDR3 extends over 17 amino acids.

This chain joins TRBV29-1 and TRBJ2-1; TRBD2 matches at 12 bases. This CDR3 region has 17 residues. Trimming at V came to 1 base and at J to 3 bases, leaving 7 bases not matched to a gene. Germline CDR1 is SQVTM and CDR2 is ANQGSEA. CDR3 loop: CSVEGRRTSGDYNEQFF. The CDR3 DNA sequence: TGCAGCGTTGAAGGCCGACGGACTAGCGGGGACTACAATGAGCAGTTCTTC.